Each of the 4 T cell receptor beta chains below was sequenced from the same sample in a study of identical twins. TCRdb re-called the 5' RACE reads through MiXCR, storing one row per CDR3 protein. The table has more than 1.5 million distinct CDR3 sequences, around 33% seen once. Specimen: cord blood. All receptors derive from a newborn girl in good health.

V and J are TRBV27 and TRBJ1-6, with 8 positions matching TRBD1. The CDR3 totals 16 residues. V dropped 5 bases and J dropped 5; count of bases not matched to a gene: 8. The V gene's germline CDR1 is MNHEY and CDR2 SMNVEV (reference sequence). Written as DNA, the CDR3 is TGTGCCAGCAGTGATATGGGACAGGAGAATAATTCACCCCTCCACTTT. Protein: CASSDMGQENNSPLHF.

The chain employs TRBV20-1 and TRBJ1-2; D remains ambiguous. CDR3 length: 8 residues. CDR1 and CDR2 (germline): DFQATT, SNEGSKA (reference sequence). V was cut by 7 bases and J by 8 bases, with 5 bases left in between. The CDR3: CSGVGYTF. In nucleotides, the CDR3 is TGCAGTGGGGTCGGCTACACCTTC.

This clonotype has more than one count but fewer than ten. The chain uses TRBV3-1 and TRBJ2-7, with a weak D call TRBD1 (5 bases). V lost 0 bases and J 7 bases, leaving 16 bases between the germline ends. The CDR3 is 15 amino acids. Germline assignment: CDR1 LGHDT and CDR2 YNNKEL (reference sequence). The CDR3 reads CASSQEGRLYNEQYF. CDR3 sequence (DNA): TGTGCCAGCAGCCAAGAGGGGCGGTTATACAATGAGCAGTACTTC.

The CDR3 DNA follows: TGCGCCAGCAGCTGGACTAGCGGGGTTAACACCGGGGAGCTGTTTTTT. Protein sequence: CASSWTSGVNTGELFF. The J gene is TRBJ2-2, the V gene TRBV5-1; 12 bases fit TRBD2. CDR3 length: 16 amino acids. The junction had 2 bases not matched to a gene; V was cut back by 3 bases and J by 2 bases. The germline gives CDR1 SGHRS, CDR2 YFSETQ.